One sample yielded the 14 T cell receptor beta chains listed below, sequenced in a study of T cell responses to AZD1222 COVID-19 vaccine. Generated by immunoSEQ multiplex PCR, the TCRdb table keeps only in-frame clones and is missing some. The sample includes 130,000 to 150,000 clones, around 90% of them seen just once. The sample consisted of peripheral blood, taken 28 days after the second AZD1222 dose. These receptors were obtained from an adult who received the AZD1222 COVID-19 vaccine.

The chain links TRBV6-5 to TRBJ1-3, with D maybe TRBD1 (5 bases). CDR3 length equals 14 residues. Germline V CDR1 and CDR2: MNHEY, SVGAGI. V was clipped by 6 bases and J by 7 bases, with 16 bases between them. The CDR3 sequence: CASSRGTAANTIYF. In DNA form, the CDR3 reads TGTGCCAGCAGCCGTGGGACGGCAGCCAACACCATATATTTT.

The V call is TRBV11-2, the J call TRBJ2-1; D ambiguous. Germline CDR1 reads SGHAT; CDR2 reads FQNNGV. Trimming cost V 2 bases and J 7 bases, with 9 bases left between them. The CDR3 has 13 residues. For the CDR3, the DNA is TGTGCCAGCAGCTTATCATTAGGGAATGAGCAGTTCTTC. As protein: CASSLSLGNEQFF.

This CDR3 reads CASSPPQGANMNTEAFF. DNA of the CDR3: TGTGCCAGCTCACCACCTCAGGGGGCGAATATGAACACTGAAGCTTTCTTT. The V call is TRBV18, the J call TRBJ1-1; 8 bases line up with TRBD1. In germline, CDR1 is KGHSH, CDR2 LQKENI. Losses at the gene ends were 0 bases for V and 0 bases for J; bases not matched to a gene: 6. This CDR3 has 17 amino acids.

The chain has TRBV29-1 and TRBJ2-7; D ambiguous. The CDR3 length is 12 residues. In germline, CDR1 is SQVTM, CDR2 ANQGSEA. Trimming stripped 3 bases from V and 1 base from J, with 7 bases between. The CDR3 sequence: CSVEEPSYEQYF. CDR3 DNA sequence: TGCAGCGTTGAGGAGCCGTCCTACGAGCAGTACTTC.

The chain has TRBV11-2 and TRBJ2-1; 11 bases fit TRBD2. The germline gives CDR1 SGHAT, CDR2 FQNNGV. CDR3 size: 16 residues. V was clipped by 6 bases and J by 2 bases; unmatched bases: 6. This CDR3 is CASSYTSGRAYNEQFF. Written as DNA, the CDR3 is TGTGCCAGCAGTTATACTAGCGGGAGAGCCTACAATGAGCAGTTCTTC. Using reference TRBV11-2 and TRBJ2-1 for the parts outside the CDR3, the full variable domain is EAGVAQSPRYKIIEKRQSVAFWCNPISGHATLYWYQQILGQGPKLLIQFQNNGVVDDSQLPKDRFSAERLKGVDSTLKIQPAKLEDSAVYLCASSYTSGRAYNEQFFGPGTRLTVL.

V gene TRBV6-2 or TRBV6-3 combines with J gene TRBJ2-5; D is perhaps TRBD1 or TRBD2 (6 bases each). V lost 3 bases and J lost 4, with 12 bases in between. The CDR3 is made up of 14 amino acids. Germline CDR1 reads MNHEY; CDR2 reads SVGEGT. Written as DNA, the CDR3 is TGTGCCAGCAGTTATCTCAAGGGGGGAGAGACCCAGTACTTC. Amino acids: CASSYLKGGETQYF.

The genes are TRBV7-9 and TRBJ1-2, with D tentatively TRBD1 (6 bases). Germline-derived CDR1 and CDR2 are SEHNR and FQNEAQ (reference sequence). The CDR3 spans 15 residues. The V and J ends lost 6 bases and 3 bases respectively, with 17 bases between them. The CDR3 bases are TGTGCCAGCAGGGGGGCTGGTATGGGAGACTATGGCTACACCTTC. Protein: CASRGAGMGDYGYTF.

This clone has only one observation. The genes are TRBV14 and TRBJ2-6; the D is unclear. Trimming cost V 2 bases and J 0 bases, with 11 bases left between them. The CDR3 consists of 17 residues. The germline V gene encodes CDR1 SGHDN and CDR2 FVKESK. The CDR3 coding sequence is TGTGCCAGCAGCCAAAGGGTGGCCGTCTCTGGGGCCAACGTCCTGACTTTC. It encodes CASSQRVAVSGANVLTF.

This clone was seen a single time. The J gene is TRBJ1-2, the V gene TRBV19; D perhaps matches TRBD1 (5 bases). Trimming shortened V by 6 bases and J by 8 bases, and 28 bases separated the two germline ends. Germline lookup yields CDR1 LNHDA and CDR2 SQIVND (reference sequence). This CDR3 region has 17 residues. This CDR3 is CASRIPPPNRGAGGYTF. CDR3 nucleotide sequence: TGTGCCAGTAGGATCCCCCCTCCTAACAGAGGGGCGGGGGGCTACACCTTC.

This chain uses TRBV4-2 with TRBJ1-4, with a possible D match to TRBD1 (5 bases). This CDR3 region has 16 residues. Germline CDR1 is LGHNA and CDR2 is YNFKEQ. Trimming removed 1 base at V and 2 bases at J, with 11 bases between. The CDR3 DNA reads TGTGCCAGCAGCCAAGGTGCGGGGCTGACTAATGAAAAACTGTTTTTT. Translation: CASSQGAGLTNEKLFF.

V gene TRBV6-5 combines with J gene TRBJ1-1; no definite D call. The CDR3 is 13 amino acids. The germline V and J ends were trimmed by 2 bases and 5 bases, with 9 bases remaining between them. CDR1 and CDR2 from the germline V gene are MNHEY and SVGAGI. CDR3 protein: CASSYRGPTEAFF. The CDR3 nucleotides are TGTGCCAGCAGTTACCGAGGGCCTACTGAAGCTTTCTTT.

The chain uses TRBV15 and TRBJ2-3, with unresolved D. The CDR3 length is 13 residues. Per the germline V gene, CDR1 is LNHNV and CDR2 is YYDKDF (reference sequence). Deletions cut 5 bases from V and 2 bases from J, with 8 bases between. The CDR3, as DNA: TGTGCCACCAGCGACATAAACACAGATACGCAGTATTTT. Translation gives CATSDINTDTQYF.

The table lists this clone with a count of one. This chain uses TRBV11-3 with TRBJ1-1; 12 nucleotides match TRBD1. After removal of 4 bases from V and 4 bases from J, the junction contained 7 bases not matched to a gene. CDR3 length equals 16 residues. The V gene's germline CDR1 is SGHNT and CDR2 YENEEA. The CDR3 sequence: CASSSGRGQGATEAFF. The CDR3 DNA follows: TGTGCCAGCAGCTCGGGCCGGGGACAGGGGGCCACTGAAGCTTTCTTT. The complete variable domain, with remaining parts taken from reference TRBV11-3 and TRBJ1-1, reads EAGVVQSPRYKIIEKKQPVAFWCNPISGHNTLYWYLQNLGQGPELLIRYENEEAVDDSQLPKDRFSAERLKGVDSTLKIQPAELGDSAVYLCASSSGRGQGATEAFFGQGTRLTVV.

V and J are TRBV6-5 and TRBJ1-1; no firm D call. The V end was cut by 7 bases, the J end by 1 base, with 13 bases between. Germline lookup yields CDR1 MNHEY and CDR2 SVGAGI. This CDR3 has 14 amino acids. CDR3 region: CASTKGTSNTEAFF. DNA for the CDR3: TGTGCCAGCACCAAGGGAACGTCGAACACTGAAGCTTTCTTT.